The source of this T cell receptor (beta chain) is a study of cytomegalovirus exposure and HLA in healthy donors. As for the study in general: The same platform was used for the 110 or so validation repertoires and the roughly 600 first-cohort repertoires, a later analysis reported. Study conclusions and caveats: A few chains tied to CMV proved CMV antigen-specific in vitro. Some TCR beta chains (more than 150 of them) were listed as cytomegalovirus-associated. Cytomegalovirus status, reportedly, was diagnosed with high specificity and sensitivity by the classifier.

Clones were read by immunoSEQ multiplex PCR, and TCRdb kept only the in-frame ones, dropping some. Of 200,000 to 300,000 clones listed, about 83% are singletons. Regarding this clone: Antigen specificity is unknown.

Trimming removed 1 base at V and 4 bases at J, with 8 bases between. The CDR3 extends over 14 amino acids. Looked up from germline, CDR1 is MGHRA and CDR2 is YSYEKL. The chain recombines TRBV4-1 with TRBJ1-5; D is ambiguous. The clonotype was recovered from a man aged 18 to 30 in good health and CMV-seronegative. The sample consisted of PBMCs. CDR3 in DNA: TGCGCCAGCAGCCAAGTTCCTCAGAATCAGCCCCAGCATTTT. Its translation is CASSQVPQNQPQHF.